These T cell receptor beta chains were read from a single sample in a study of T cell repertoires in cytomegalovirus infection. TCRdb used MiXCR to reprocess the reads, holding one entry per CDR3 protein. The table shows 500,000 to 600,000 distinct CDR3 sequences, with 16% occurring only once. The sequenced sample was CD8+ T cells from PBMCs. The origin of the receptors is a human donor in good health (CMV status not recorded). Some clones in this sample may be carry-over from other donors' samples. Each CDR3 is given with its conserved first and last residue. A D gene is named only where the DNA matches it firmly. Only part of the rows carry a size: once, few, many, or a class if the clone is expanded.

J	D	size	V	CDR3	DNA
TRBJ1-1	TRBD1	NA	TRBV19	CASSRGTANTEAFF	TGTGCCAGTAGTAGGGGGACAGCGAACACTGAAGCTTTCTTT
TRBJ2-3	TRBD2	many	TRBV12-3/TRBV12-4	CASSLDASGFTDTQYF	TGTGCCAGCAGTTTAGATGCTAGCGGGTTCACAGATACGCAGTATTTT
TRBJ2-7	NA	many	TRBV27	CASSHDLARYEQYF	TGTGCCAGCAGTCATGACCTGGCAAGGTACGAGCAGTACTTC
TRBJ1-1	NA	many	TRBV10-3	CAIKSPNTEAFF	TGTGCCATCAAATCTCCGAACACTGAAGCTTTCTTT
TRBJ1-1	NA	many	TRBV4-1	CASSQGERTVNTEAFF	TGCGCCAGCAGCCAAGGGGAAAGGACGGTGAACACTGAAGCTTTCTTT
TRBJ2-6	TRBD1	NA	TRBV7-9	CAEQGAPGANVLTF	TGTGCCGAACAGGGGGCGCCTGGGGCCAACGTCCTGACTTTC
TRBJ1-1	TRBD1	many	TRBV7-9	CASSLISRDRGTEAFF	TGTGCCAGCAGCTTAATTTCCCGGGACAGGGGCACTGAAGCTTTCTTT
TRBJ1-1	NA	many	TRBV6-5	CASSPGTITEAFF	TGTGCCAGCAGTCCCGGGACTATCACTGAAGCTTTCTTT
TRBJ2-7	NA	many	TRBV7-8	CASSTYRVGSSYEQYF	TGTGCCAGCAGCACCTACAGGGTCGGCAGCTCCTACGAGCAGTACTTC
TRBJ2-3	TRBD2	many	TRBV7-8	CASSSLLGLAGSTDTQYF	TGTGCCAGCAGCTCCCTCTTGGGACTAGCGGGGAGCACAGATACGCAGTATTTT
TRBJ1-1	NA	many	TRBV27	CASSLTGLGNTEAFF	TGTGCCAGCAGCTTAACAGGCCTTGGGAACACTGAAGCTTTCTTT
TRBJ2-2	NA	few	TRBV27	CASSLTSNTGELFF	TGTGCCAGCAGTTTAACCTCCAACACCGGGGAGCTGTTTTTT
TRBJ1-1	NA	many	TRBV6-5	CASSYREGNTEAFF	TGTGCCAGCAGTTACAGGGAGGGGAACACTGAAGCTTTCTTT
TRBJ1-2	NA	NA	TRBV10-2	CASSEWDNYGYTF	TGCGCCAGCAGTGAGTGGGATAACTATGGCTACACCTTC
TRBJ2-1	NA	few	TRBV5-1	CASSLGGIPFSYNEQFF	TGCGCCAGCAGCTTGGGTGGTATACCTTTCTCCTACAATGAGCAGTTCTTC
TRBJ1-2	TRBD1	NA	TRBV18	CASSPPRTGAYYGYTF	TGTGCCAGCTCACCACCGAGGACAGGGGCCTACTATGGCTACACCTTC
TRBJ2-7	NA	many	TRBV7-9	CATYLPSSYEQYF	TGTGCCACCTATCTCCCTAGCTCCTACGAGCAGTACTTC
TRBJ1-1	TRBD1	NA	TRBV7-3	CASSNRDRGSEAFF	TGTGCCAGCAGCAACCGGGACAGGGGGTCTGAAGCTTTCTTT
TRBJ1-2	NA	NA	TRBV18	CASSPSSGDSFGYTF	TGTGCCAGCTCACCATCGTCAGGGGACTCGTTTGGCTACACCTTC
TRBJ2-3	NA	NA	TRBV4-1	CASSLGFLKDSTDTQYF	TGCGCCAGCAGCCTTGGGTTTCTAAAGGACAGCACAGATACGCAGTATTTT
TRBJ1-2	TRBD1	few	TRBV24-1	CATSEGQANGYTF	TGTGCCACCAGTGAAGGACAGGCGAATGGCTACACCTTC
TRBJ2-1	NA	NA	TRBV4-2	CASSQDSGYGYNEQFF	TGTGCCAGCAGCCAAGATTCCGGGTATGGGTACAATGAGCAGTTCTTC
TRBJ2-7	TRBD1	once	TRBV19	CASSPGTGGTYEQYF	TGTGCCAGTAGCCCAGGGACAGGGGGCACCTACGAGCAGTACTTC
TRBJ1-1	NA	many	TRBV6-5	CASSYSRGWNTEAFF	TGTGCCAGCAGTTACTCGCGGGGTTGGAACACTGAAGCTTTCTTT
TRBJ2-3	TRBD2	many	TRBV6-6	CASRKLAGSDTQYF	TGTGCCAGCAGGAAACTAGCGGGGTCAGATACGCAGTATTTT
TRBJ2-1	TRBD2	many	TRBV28	CASSLVGEGLMYEQFF	TGTGCCAGCAGTTTAGTCGGGGAGGGCCTGATGTATGAGCAGTTCTTC
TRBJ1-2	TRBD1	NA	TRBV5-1	CASSGGQGRNGYTF	TGCGCCAGCAGCGGCGGACAGGGGAGGAATGGCTACACCTTC
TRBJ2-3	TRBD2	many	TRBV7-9	CASSLDPGLAGGNTDTQYF	TGTGCCAGCAGCTTAGATCCGGGACTAGCGGGGGGAAACACAGATACGCAGTATTTT
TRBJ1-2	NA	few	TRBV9	CASSVGGVLGYTF	TGTGCCAGCAGCGTAGGTGGGGTTCTTGGCTACACCTTC
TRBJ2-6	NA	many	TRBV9	CASSVAYRESSGANVLTF	TGTGCCAGCAGCGTAGCATACAGGGAGAGTTCTGGGGCCAACGTCCTGACTTTC
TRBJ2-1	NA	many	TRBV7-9	CASSPLGGNEQFF	TGTGCCAGCAGCCCCTTAGGAGGAAATGAGCAGTTCTTC
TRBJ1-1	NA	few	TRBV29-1	CSSCRGLNTEAFF	TGCAGCTCTTGTCGGGGGCTGAACACTGAAGCTTTCTTT
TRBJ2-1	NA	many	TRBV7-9	CASSLVRDRHRDEQFF	TGTGCCAGCAGCTTAGTCAGGGATCGACATAGGGATGAGCAGTTCTTC
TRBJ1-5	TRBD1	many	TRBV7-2	CASSLDRGHLFSNQPQHF	TGTGCCAGCAGCTTGGACAGGGGGCACCTCTTTAGCAATCAGCCCCAGCATTTT
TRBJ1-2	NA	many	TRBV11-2	CASSSTSTGGFYGYTF	TGTGCCAGCAGCTCGACTAGTACCGGGGGGTTCTATGGCTACACCTTC
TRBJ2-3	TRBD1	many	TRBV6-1	CASTLTGTDTDTQYF	TGTGCCAGCACCCTCACCGGGACAGACACAGATACGCAGTATTTT
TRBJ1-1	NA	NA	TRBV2	CASTVTVMNTEAFF	TGTGCCAGCACCGTGACAGTAATGAACACTGAAGCTTTCTTT
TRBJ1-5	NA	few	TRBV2	CASRSGPVGSNQPQHF	TGTGCCAGCAGATCAGGGCCCGTCGGCAGCAATCAGCCCCAGCATTTT
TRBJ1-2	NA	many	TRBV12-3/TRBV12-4	CASSSPWVEGYTF	TGTGCCAGCAGCTCCCCTTGGGTCGAGGGCTACACCTTC
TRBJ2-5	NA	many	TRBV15	CATSRGVGSKGMETQYF	TGTGCCACCAGCAGGGGGGTCGGGAGTAAGGGTATGGAGACCCAGTACTTC
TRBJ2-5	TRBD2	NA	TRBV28	CASSREAQYF	TGTGCCAGCAGTCGGGAGGCCCAGTACTTC
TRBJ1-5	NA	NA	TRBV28	CASWRGRGQPQHF	TGTGCCAGCTGGAGGGGTCGGGGTCAGCCCCAGCATTTT
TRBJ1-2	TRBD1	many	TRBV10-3	CAISTRQGANSYGYTF	TGTGCCATCAGTACTCGACAGGGGGCCAATTCTTATGGCTACACCTTC
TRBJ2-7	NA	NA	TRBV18	CASSPPGSLAYEQYF	TGTGCCAGCTCACCACCGGGGAGTCTAGCATACGAGCAGTACTTC
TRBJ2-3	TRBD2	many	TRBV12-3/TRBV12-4	CASSSPTSGDHTDTQYF	TGTGCCAGCAGTTCCCCGACTAGCGGGGATCACACAGATACGCAGTATTTT
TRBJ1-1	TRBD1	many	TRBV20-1	CSVRDRVFTYTEAFF	TGCAGTGTTCGGGACAGGGTTTTTACGTACACTGAAGCTTTCTTT